The clone carrying this T cell receptor beta chain was seen only a few times. Antigen: not known. The sample belongs to a study of Ad26.COV2.S vaccination and SARS-CoV-2 variants. Whole-study results and caveats: Spike-specific TCR breadth in vaccine recipients exceeded that seen in placebo recipients. Participants given vaccine showed non-spike TCR breadth similar to that of placebo recipients.

The method was immunoSEQ multiplex PCR; TCRdb's version includes in-frame clones alone and lacks a portion of them. The data contain 300,000 to 500,000 clones, around 85% of them singletons. Stated treatment: around 19 received Ad26.COV2.S at low or high dose, single or two shots; 5 received placebo; per-sample allocation not given. Day 63 after the first vaccine or placebo injection was the time point for sampling. The CDR3 runs 14 residues. V was clipped by 4 bases and J by 4 bases, with 13 bases between them. Germline V lookup: CDR1 LNHDA, CDR2 SQIVND (reference sequence). The V gene is TRBV19, the J gene TRBJ1-1; a possible D gene is TRBD1 (5 bases). Sequencing was performed on peripheral blood, taken in a trial of Ad26.COV2.S vaccine versus placebo. The TCR originated in a person aged 18-65 years who received the Ad26.COV2.S COVID-19 vaccine or a placebo. CDR3 nucleotide sequence: TGTGCCAGTAGTACGCCCGGGGCCAGCACTGAAGCTTTCTTT. It specifies CASSTPGASTEAFF.